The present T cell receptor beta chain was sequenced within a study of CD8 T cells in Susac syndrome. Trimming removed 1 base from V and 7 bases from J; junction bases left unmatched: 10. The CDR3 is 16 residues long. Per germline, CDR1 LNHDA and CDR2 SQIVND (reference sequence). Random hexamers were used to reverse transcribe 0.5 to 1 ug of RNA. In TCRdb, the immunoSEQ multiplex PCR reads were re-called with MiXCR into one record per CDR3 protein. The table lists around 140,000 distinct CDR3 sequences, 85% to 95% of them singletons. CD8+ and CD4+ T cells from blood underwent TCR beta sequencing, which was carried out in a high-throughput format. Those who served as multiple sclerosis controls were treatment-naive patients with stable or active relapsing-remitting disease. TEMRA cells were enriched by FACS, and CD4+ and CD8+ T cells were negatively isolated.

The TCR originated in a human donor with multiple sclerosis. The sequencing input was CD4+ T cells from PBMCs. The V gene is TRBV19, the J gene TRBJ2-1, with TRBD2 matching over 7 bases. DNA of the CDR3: TGTGCCAGTAGTATAGCGGCGGGAGCTACTGCAAATGAGCAGTTCTTC. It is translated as CASSIAAGATANEQFF. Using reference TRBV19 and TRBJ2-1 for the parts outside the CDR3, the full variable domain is DGGITQSPKYLFRKEGQNVTLSCEQNLNHDAMYWYRQDPGQGLRLIYYSQIVNDFQKGDIAEGYSVSREKKESFPLTVTSAQKNPTAFYLCASSIAAGATANEQFFGPGTRLTVL.